This T cell receptor (beta chain) was retrieved from a study of cytomegalovirus exposure and HLA in healthy donors. General study findings and limits: Cytomegalovirus-associated status was assigned to about 150 TCR beta chains.

60 Vbeta and 13 Jbeta primers were used in PCR. Profiled with immunoSEQ multiplex PCR; TCRdb holds only in-frame clones, not every one. The repertoire holds about 180,000 clones, with just over 70% as singletons. Of note for this clone: Its antigen is unidentified. The sample contains more than one DNA sequence encoding this CDR3.

This sequence was found in a human donor in good health. Sequencing was performed on PBMCs.

CDR3 residues: CASSPAGGLRTGTEAFF. CDR3 sequence (DNA): TGTGCCAGTAGTCCCGCAGGGGGCTTGAGGACTGGGACTGAAGCTTTCTTT. This sequence joins TRBV19 and TRBJ1-1, with 8 positions matching TRBD1. CDR1 is LNHDA, CDR2 SQIVND, per germline (reference sequence). V lost 5 bases and J lost 5; bases outside the gene matches: 16. The CDR3 totals 17 residues.